This paragraph reports one TCR beta chain. The sample is drawn from a study of blood T cell repertoires in COVID-19. Study background: The origin of the acute and convalescent COVID-19 samples was the United States, Italy and Spain. Sample material is recorded as cDNA or gDNA derived from T cells, B-cell-depleted T cells, or PBMCs.

Per the original data handling: Reference gene primer amplification in the assay estimated nucleated cell counts. Profiling relied on immunoSEQ multiplex PCR, and the TCRdb table lists in-frame clones only, not all of them. D and trimming come from the DNA, and the V and J calls and clone size come from that table. The table has 120,000 or so clones, roughly 89% seen once. Trimming shortened V by 5 bases and J by 3 bases, and 10 bases separated the two germline ends. There are 13 residues in the CDR3. The receptor was derived from a woman between 45 and 65 years old with acute or convalescent COVID-19. The J gene is TRBJ1-2, the V gene TRBV12-3 or TRBV12-4, with D perhaps matching TRBD1 (5 bases). Specimen: peripheral blood. CDR3 sequence (DNA): TGTGCCAGCAGTCGCGCCAGGGACTATGGCTACACCTTC. It translates to CASSRARDYGYTF.